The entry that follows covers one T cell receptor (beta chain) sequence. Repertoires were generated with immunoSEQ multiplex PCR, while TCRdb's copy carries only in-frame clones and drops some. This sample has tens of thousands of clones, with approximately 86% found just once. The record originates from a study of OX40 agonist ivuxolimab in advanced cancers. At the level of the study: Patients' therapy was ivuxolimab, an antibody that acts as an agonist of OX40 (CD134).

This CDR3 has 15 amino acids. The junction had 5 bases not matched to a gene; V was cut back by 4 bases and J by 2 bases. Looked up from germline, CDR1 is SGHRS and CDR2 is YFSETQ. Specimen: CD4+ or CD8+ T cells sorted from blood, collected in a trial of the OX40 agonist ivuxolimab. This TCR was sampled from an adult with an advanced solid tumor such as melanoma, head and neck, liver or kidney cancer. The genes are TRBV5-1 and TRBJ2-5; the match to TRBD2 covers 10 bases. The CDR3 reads CASSRSSGGQETQYF. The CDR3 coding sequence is TGCGCCAGCAGCAGGTCTAGCGGGGGACAAGAGACCCAGTACTTC.